This T cell receptor beta chain originates from a study of identical twins. A single record per CDR3 protein comes from TCRdb applying MiXCR to the 5' RACE reads. The sample holds approximately 700,000 distinct CDR3 sequences, 15% to 20% seen once. Germline values: CDR1 SGHRS, CDR2 YFSETQ. This CDR3 spans 13 amino acids. V gave up 8 bases and J gave up 1 base; unmatched junction bases: 4. These records were also assigned to another study, of T cells expressing NK-cell markers.

Sequencing used PBMCs. This receptor was identified in a woman between 18 and 29 years old in good health. The chain couples TRBV5-1 to TRBJ2-5, with 8 bases matching TRBD1. The DNA for the CDR3 is TGCGCCAGGAGTGACAGGGGCCAAGAGACCCAGTACTTC. This sequence encodes CARSDRGQETQYF.